The entry below describes one TCR beta chain. The data are from a study of T cell changes during pregnancy in multiple sclerosis. Data came from immunoSEQ multiplex PCR; TCRdb stores just in-frame clones and leaves some out. The table has tens of thousands of clones, 92% seen once. V dropped 3 bases and J dropped 0 bases, with 7 bases sitting between them. Germline loops: CDR1 SGHDT, CDR2 YYEEEE. There are 13 residues in the CDR3. The chain has TRBV5-6 and TRBJ2-7, with D possibly matching TRBD2 (5 bases). The material sequenced was peripheral blood, taken in the first trimester of pregnancy. This TCR derives from a female donor with multiple sclerosis, enrolled in a pregnancy study. The CDR3 here is CASSSRDSYEQYF. DNA of the CDR3: TGTGCCAGCAGCTCCCGGGACTCCTACGAGCAGTACTTC.